The 25 T cell receptor beta chains listed next were all sequenced from one sample in a study of early T cells in non-severe SARS-CoV-2 infection. TCRdb reprocessed the 5' RACE reads via MiXCR and lists one record per CDR3 protein. The sample includes about 83,000 distinct CDR3 sequences, roughly an eighth of them seen just once. The sequencing sample was made of whole blood. The receptor set was obtained from an adult who was a healthcare worker with PCR-confirmed SARS-CoV-2 infection or an uninfected control (not recorded which).

This clonotype was detected only a few times. This chain joins TRBV20-1 and TRBJ2-7, with TRBD2 matching over 8 bases. The germline V gene encodes CDR1 DFQATT and CDR2 SNEGSKA (reference sequence). J lost 0 bases, V lost 3 bases, and 4 bases had no gene match. This CDR3 has 14 amino acids. CDR3 DNA: TGCAGTGCTAGGTCGGCGGGAGGCTCCTACGAGCAGTACTTC. It yields the protein CSARSAGGSYEQYF.

The sample holds a few counts of this clonotype. The J gene is TRBJ2-7, the V gene TRBV7-8, with 8 bases that match TRBD1. From germline, CDR1 is SGHVS and CDR2 FQNEAQ. V shed 5 bases and J 4 bases; nucleotides not matched to a gene: 10. The CDR3 consists of 15 residues. CDR3 loop: CASSPHRDRTYEQYF. The CDR3 nucleotides are TGTGCCAGCAGCCCACACCGGGACAGGACTTACGAGCAGTACTTC.

The chain uses TRBV12-3 or TRBV12-4 and TRBJ2-1, with D maybe TRBD2 (6 bases). The V gene lost 6 bases and the J gene lost 4 bases, with 13 bases spanning the gap. The CDR3 has 14 amino acids. CDR3 DNA: TGTGCCAGCAGCCTCACGCGGGGTTACAATGAGCAGTTCTTC. Translating it yields CASSLTRGYNEQFF.

This clonotype was seen repeatedly, ten times or more. The rearrangement joins TRBV6-5 to TRBJ1-2, with D perhaps matching TRBD1 (5 bases). Between the trimmed V and J ends, which lost 2 bases and 6 bases, there was a span of 10 bases. The CDR3 is made up of 13 amino acids. CDR1 and CDR2 (germline): MNHEY, SVGAGI. The CDR3 DNA follows: TGTGCCAGCAGTTACCGCAGGGCTCATGGCTACACCTTC. This gives the protein CASSYRRAHGYTF.

The sample holds many counts of this clonotype. The chain recombines TRBV30 with TRBJ2-2; tentatively, D is TRBD1 (5 bases). V was clipped by 1 base and J by 1 base, with 10 bases between them. The CDR3 contains 15 residues. The germline gives CDR1 GTSNPN, CDR2 SVGIG (reference sequence). In DNA, the CDR3 is TGTGCCTGGAGTGGACAGTCAAAGAACACCGGGGAGCTGTTTTTT. It yields the protein CAWSGQSKNTGELFF.

The V call is TRBV9, the J call TRBJ2-5; 12 bases agree with TRBD2. The CDR3 contains 15 residues. CDR1 is SGDLS, CDR2 YYNGEE, per germline. V was pared by 3 bases and J by 5 bases, with 5 bases of the junction left unmatched. CDR3 in DNA: TGTGCCAGCAGCGATAGACTAGCGGGAGAGGAGACCCAGTACTTC. It encodes CASSDRLAGEETQYF.

This clonotype was seen repeatedly, ten times or more. The V call is TRBV20-1, the J call TRBJ2-7; tentatively, D is TRBD2 (6 bases). Trimming took 0 bases from V and 1 from J, leaving 13 bases between them. The CDR3 is made up of 15 amino acids. Germline CDR1 and CDR2: DFQATT and SNEGSKA (reference sequence). In nucleotides, the CDR3 is TGCAGTGCTAGAGATACGGGACTGAATTCCTACGAGCAGTACTTC. This encodes CSARDTGLNSYEQYF.

The rearrangement links TRBV9 to TRBJ2-1; 9 bases line up with TRBD2. Germline CDR1 SGDLS, CDR2 YYNGEE. The CDR3 length is 15 residues. The J segment lost 7 bases and the V segment lost 2 bases, leaving 7 bases of the junction unmatched. The CDR3 loop is CASSVTSGVGNEQFF. In DNA form, the CDR3 reads TGTGCCAGCAGCGTGACTAGCGGCGTGGGGAATGAGCAGTTCTTC.

The chain has TRBV5-1 and TRBJ1-5; 8 bases fit TRBD1. With 4 bases clipped from V and 0 bases from J, the junction kept 3 bases outside the gene matches. Per the germline V gene, CDR1 is SGHRS and CDR2 is YFSETQ. CDR3 length: 15 residues. In nucleotides, the CDR3 is TGCGCCAGCAGCCGGACAGGGAATAGCAATCAGCCCCAGCATTTT. Translation gives CASSRTGNSNQPQHF.

The chain has TRBV7-9 and TRBJ1-4; no clear D. V was pared by 7 bases and J by 4 bases, with 13 bases between. The CDR3 is made up of 14 amino acids. CDR1 is SEHNR, CDR2 FQNEAQ, per germline (reference sequence). CDR3 sequence: CASIPVGLNEKLFF. The DNA for the CDR3 is TGTGCCAGCATCCCGGTCGGGCTTAATGAAAAACTGTTTTTT.

This clonotype was recorded a few times. This chain connects TRBV27 to TRBJ1-2; D is uncertain. Trimming left V 2 bases short and J 0 bases short, with 16 bases between. Germline lookup yields CDR1 MNHEY and CDR2 SMNVEV (reference sequence). This CDR3 has 17 residues. This CDR3 reads CASSLRSSAVANYGYTF. The CDR3, as DNA: TGTGCCAGCAGTTTAAGGAGTAGCGCAGTCGCTAACTATGGCTACACCTTC.

This clonotype came up many times. V is TRBV10-3 and J is TRBJ1-2; possible D gene TRBD1, 5 bases. V was cut by 0 bases and J by 8 bases, with 13 bases left in between. This CDR3 region has 14 residues. In germline, CDR1 is ENHRY, CDR2 SYGVKD. CDR3 bases: TGTGCCATCAGTGAGTCAGGCGGGGACTCGGGCTACACCTTC. This translates into CAISESGGDSGYTF.

DNA for the CDR3: TGCGCCAGCAGCCACCCTAGCGGGAGGGCGATCACAGATACGCAGTATTTT. It codes for CASSHPSGRAITDTQYF. The V call is TRBV4-1, the J call TRBJ2-3; 12 nucleotides line up with TRBD2. Germline V gives CDR1 MGHRA, CDR2 YSYEKL. The ends lost 3 bases at V and 2 bases at J; junction bases unmatched: 6. The CDR3 runs 17 residues.

Many counts were recorded for this clonotype. The chain combines TRBV7-9 with TRBJ2-6, with D possibly matching TRBD2 (6 bases). This CDR3 spans 18 amino acids. Germline V CDR1 and CDR2: SEHNR, FQNEAQ (reference sequence). V lost 4 bases to trimming and J lost 2 bases, with 18 bases between them. CDR3 nucleotide sequence: TGTGCCAGCAGCTCCCAATATCATAGGGAGGCTGGGGCCAACGTCCTGACTTTC. This translates into CASSSQYHREAGANVLTF.

This clonotype has just a few counts. The chain carries TRBV3-1 and TRBJ1-2; 7 nucleotides line up with TRBD1. This CDR3 contains 15 residues. After removal of 2 bases from V and 0 bases from J, the junction contained 3 bases not matched to a gene. Germline lookup yields CDR1 LGHDT and CDR2 YNNKEL (reference sequence). The CDR3 coding sequence is TGTGCCAGCAGCCAACTGACAGGGCCTAACTATGGCTACACCTTC. It codes for CASSQLTGPNYGYTF.

This clonotype was counted many times. The chain combines TRBV7-3 with TRBJ2-2, with 7 bases matching TRBD1. Per the germline V gene, CDR1 is SGHTA and CDR2 is FQGTGA. The CDR3 extends over 13 amino acids. J gave up 7 bases and V 6 bases, and 5 bases lay outside the gene matches. CDR3: CASSLQGNGELFF. Written as DNA, the CDR3 is TGTGCCAGCAGTTTACAGGGGAACGGGGAGCTGTTTTTT. Looking up the rest from reference TRBV7-3 and TRBJ2-2 gives the full variable domain: GAGVSQTPSNKVTEKGKYVELRCDPISGHTALYWYRQSLGQGPEFLIYFQGTGAADDSGLPNDRFFAVRPEGSVSTLKIQRTERGDSAVYLCASSLQGNGELFFGEGSRLTVL.

This clonotype was observed a handful of times. The gene calls are TRBV7-8 and TRBJ2-1; D is uncertain. V was trimmed by 6 bases and J by 5 bases, leaving 8 bases between them. The length of the CDR3 is 12 residues. CDR1 SGHVS and CDR2 FQNEAQ come from the germline V gene. This chain's CDR3 is CASRRDHNEQFF. In DNA form, the CDR3 reads TGTGCCAGCAGACGAGATCACAATGAGCAGTTCTTC.

In its sample, this clonotype was seen many times. The genes are TRBV20-1 and TRBJ2-7, with 7 bases matching TRBD1. Germline lookup yields CDR1 DFQATT and CDR2 SNEGSKA (reference sequence). J gave up 2 bases and V 4 bases, and 8 bases lay outside the gene matches. CDR3 length equals 14 residues. This CDR3 is CSATQDRVAYEQYF. Here the CDR3 DNA reads TGCAGTGCTACCCAAGACAGGGTGGCCTACGAGCAGTACTTC.

This clonotype was counted between two and nine times. J is TRBJ2-7 and V is TRBV7-9, with TRBD2 matching 7 bases. V gave up 3 bases and J gave up 5 bases; unmatched junction bases: 10. The germline V gene encodes CDR1 SEHNR and CDR2 FQNEAQ (reference sequence). This CDR3 is built from 15 residues. The CDR3 reads CASSFLAGGFHEQYF. The DNA for the CDR3 is TGTGCCAGCAGCTTTTTAGCGGGCGGGTTCCACGAGCAGTACTTC.

The chain uses TRBV12-3 or TRBV12-4 and TRBJ2-1; 10 bases agree with TRBD2. The CDR3 sequence is 15 residues long. The ends lost 6 bases at V and 7 bases at J; junction bases unmatched: 9. CDR3 residues: CASSRSGRSRNEQFF. CDR3 coding DNA: TGTGCCAGCAGCCGTAGCGGGAGGAGTAGGAATGAGCAGTTCTTC.

This rearrangement joins TRBV12-3 or TRBV12-4 to TRBJ1-5; weak D call: TRBD1 (5 bases). V was shortened by 6 bases and J by 6 bases, with 18 bases between the two germline ends. CDR3 length: 15 residues. CDR3 region: CASSLGEGNAQPQHF. The DNA of the CDR3 is TGTGCCAGCAGCTTGGGGGAGGGGAATGCTCAGCCCCAGCATTTT.

This clonotype occurred a few times. This chain links TRBV5-1 with TRBJ1-1; maybe TRBD1 (5 bases). CDR1 and CDR2 from the germline V gene are SGHRS and YFSETQ. The CDR3 extends over 14 amino acids. Trimming took 2 bases from V and 1 from J, leaving 9 bases between them. The CDR3 is CASSFKGANTEAFF. DNA for the CDR3: TGCGCCAGCAGCTTTAAAGGGGCGAACACTGAAGCTTTCTTT.

This clonotype appeared many times. The chain recombines TRBV18 with TRBJ2-3; perhaps TRBD2 as D (6 bases). The V and J ends lost 3 bases and 6 bases respectively, with 13 bases between them. In germline, CDR1 is KGHSH, CDR2 LQKENI. The CDR3 runs to 14 residues. The CDR3 DNA reads TGTGCCAGCTCACCCGGAGGGGCGCGGGATACGCAGTATTTT. Translation gives CASSPGGARDTQYF.

This clonotype was counted a single time. The V and J genes are TRBV24-1 and TRBJ2-1; TRBD1 or TRBD2 may be the D gene (6 bases each). CDR3 length: 15 amino acids. The germline V and J ends were trimmed by 2 bases and 5 bases, with 12 bases remaining between them. CDR1 is KGHDR and CDR2 is SFDVKD in the germline V gene. The CDR3 sequence is CATSDSGGGHNEQFF. CDR3 coding DNA: TGTGCCACCAGTGATTCAGGAGGGGGTCACAATGAGCAGTTCTTC.

This chain links TRBV20-1 with TRBJ1-1; D gene unclear. In germline, CDR1 is DFQATT, CDR2 SNEGSKA (reference sequence). V was cut by 2 bases and J by 1 base, with 8 bases left in between. The CDR3 consists of 13 residues. CDR3 in DNA: TGCAGTGCTAGAAACAGATGGAACACTGAAGCTTTCTTT. This sequence encodes CSARNRWNTEAFF.